The 3 T cell receptor beta chains presented below share a single source sample, sequenced in a study of blood T cell repertoires in COVID-19. This table comes from immunoSEQ multiplex PCR, and its TCRdb copy is limited to in-frame clones, with some not included. The sample holds 110,000 to 150,000 clones; around 87% are singletons and the top ten take over 9%. Material for sequencing was PBMCs or T cells enriched from blood (not recorded which). These receptors were collected from a man aged 60 to 69 who had recovered from COVID-19.

The CDR3 bases are TGTGCCAGCAGCTTCAGGGGGCCGTGGAGCTCCTATAATTCACCCCTCCACTTT. It encodes CASSFRGPWSSYNSPLHF. The chain employs TRBV5-6 and TRBJ1-6; 8 bases fit TRBD1. This CDR3 is 18 amino acids long. J gave up 0 bases and V 2 bases, and 7 bases lay outside the gene matches. Germline V gene sequence: CDR1 SGHDT, CDR2 YYEEEE.

In this sample, this clone turned up a few times. This rearrangement joins TRBV13 to TRBJ1-5; 11 nucleotides match TRBD1. The V segment lost 5 bases and the J segment 6 bases; nucleotides outside the gene matches: 6. The CDR3 length is 15 residues. From germline, CDR1 is PRHDT and CDR2 FYEKMQ (reference sequence). The CDR3 sequence is CASSRGQGDGQPQHF. CDR3 DNA: TGTGCCAGCAGCCGGGGACAGGGGGATGGTCAGCCCCAGCATTTT.

V is TRBV6-5 and J is TRBJ2-5; 11 bases line up with TRBD1. From germline, CDR1 is MNHEY and CDR2 SVGAGI. Unmatched junction bases numbered 5, after V lost 5 bases and J lost 6 bases. CDR3 size: 14 residues. DNA for the CDR3: TGTGCCAGCAGTCGGGGACAGGGGGGAAAGACCCAGTACTTC. Protein: CASSRGQGGKTQYF.